Below are 14 T cell receptor beta chains sequenced from a single sample in a study of blood T cell repertoires in COVID-19. The data were produced by immunoSEQ multiplex PCR, yet TCRdb's version contains in-frame clones alone and is incomplete. The sample has 30,000 to 35,000 clones; 88% are singletons. The sequenced sample consisted of peripheral blood. All receptors derive from a man aged 60-69 years with COVID-19, enrolled during active disease.

This chain connects TRBV4-2 to TRBJ1-2; 8 bases agree with TRBD1. J gave up 3 bases and V 3 bases, and 3 bases lay outside the gene matches. From germline, CDR1 is LGHNA and CDR2 YNFKEQ. The CDR3 totals 14 residues. The CDR3 DNA reads as TGTGCCAGCAGCCAGACACAGGGGGACTATGGCTACACCTTC. Residues: CASSQTQGDYGYTF.

The J gene is TRBJ1-1, the V gene TRBV19, with unresolved D. CDR1 and CDR2 (germline): LNHDA, SQIVND (reference sequence). With 3 bases removed from V and 3 bases from J, the gap between germline ends came to 17 bases. The CDR3 is 16 amino acids. The DNA of the CDR3 is TGTGCCAGTAGTATTGGCAGGCTGAGGGTGGACACTGAAGCTTTCTTT. This translates into CASSIGRLRVDTEAFF.

The CDR3: CASSLAAGTSASNEFF. CDR3 bases: TGTGCCAGCAGCCTTGCAGCCGGGACTAGCGCCTCCAACGAGTTCTTC. The genes are TRBV4-2 and TRBJ2-1; 10 bases map to TRBD2. CDR3 length equals 16 residues. The trim removed 4 bases at V and 14 bases at J, leaving 17 bases unmatched. CDR1 is LGHNA and CDR2 is YNFKEQ in the germline V gene.

This clone was counted between two and nine times. Here the CDR3 reads CASSTATTRNQPQHF. In nucleotides, the CDR3 is TGTGCCAGTAGTACCGCGACAACCCGCAATCAGCCCCAGCATTTT. The rearrangement links TRBV19 to TRBJ1-5, with D hard to call. There are 15 residues in the CDR3. CDR1 is LNHDA, CDR2 SQIVND, per germline (reference sequence). Trimming took off 4 bases at V and 2 bases at J, with 12 bases between the two ends.

This chain connects TRBV28 to TRBJ2-2, with 11 bases lining up with TRBD2. Per germline, CDR1 MDHEN and CDR2 SYDVKM. The CDR3 length is 16 residues. The V segment lost 4 bases and the J segment 3 bases; nucleotides outside the gene matches: 4. The DNA for the CDR3 is TGTGCCAGCAGTTCGCCGGGACTAGCGGACACCGGGGAGCTGTTTTTT. Protein sequence: CASSSPGLADTGELFF.

The table lists this clone with a few counts. J is TRBJ1-2 and V is TRBV4-2; 9 bases are a match to TRBD1. This CDR3 has 15 residues. The germline V gene encodes CDR1 LGHNA and CDR2 YNFKEQ. The V gene end was trimmed by 4 bases and the J gene end by 11 bases; junction bases not matched to a gene: 14. The CDR3 DNA follows: TGTGCCAGCAGCCGAGATACGGGACAGGGTCCCCGTTACACCTTC. Encoded protein: CASSRDTGQGPRYTF.

The V and J genes are TRBV9 and TRBJ1-6; 9 nucleotides match TRBD1. The CDR3 consists of 14 residues. CDR1 SGDLS and CDR2 YYNGEE come from the germline V gene. The J segment lost 7 bases and the V segment lost 5 bases, leaving 4 bases of the junction unmatched. The CDR3 DNA sequence: TGTGCCAGCAGTCCTACAGGGGGCAATTCACCCCTCCACTTT. Its translation: CASSPTGGNSPLHF. The complete variable domain, with remaining parts taken from reference TRBV9 and TRBJ1-6, reads DSGVTQTPKHLITATGQRVTLRCSPRSGDLSVYWYQQSLDQGLQFLIQYYNGEERAKGNILERFSAQQFPDLHSELNLSSLELGDSALYFCASSPTGGNSPLHFGNGTRLTVT.

This clone was recorded only once. The V and J genes are TRBV11-2 and TRBJ2-3; 8 nucleotides align to TRBD1. The V segment lost 4 bases and the J segment 9 bases; nucleotides outside the gene matches: 9. CDR3 length equals 14 residues. The germline gives CDR1 SGHAT, CDR2 FQNNGV. Written as DNA, the CDR3 is TGTGCCAGCAGCTCCCGGACAGGGTTAGGAACGCAGTATTTT. Its translation: CASSSRTGLGTQYF.

The genes are TRBV5-8 and TRBJ2-7; 8 nucleotides match TRBD1. Germline lookup yields CDR1 SGHTS and CDR2 YDEGEE. CDR3 length equals 15 residues. J was trimmed by 2 bases and V by 2 bases; bases with no gene match: 6. The CDR3 protein is CASSLRQDRAYEQYF. CDR3 DNA: TGTGCCAGCAGCTTAAGACAGGACAGGGCCTACGAGCAGTACTTC.

The CDR3 spells CASTRGGRTDTQYF. DNA of the CDR3: TGCGCCAGCACCCGTGGGGGCCGCACAGATACGCAGTATTTT. The chain couples TRBV10-1 to TRBJ2-3, with a possible D match to TRBD1 (6 bases). Germline CDR1 is WNHNN and CDR2 is SYGVQD (reference sequence). The germline V and J ends were trimmed by 7 bases and 1 base, with 12 bases remaining between them. This CDR3 spans 14 amino acids.

This CDR3 reads CASSWGTLTYAGELFF. The CDR3 DNA follows: TGTGCCAGCAGTTGGGGGACACTCACTTACGCCGGGGAGCTGTTTTTT. The V call is TRBV28, the J call TRBJ2-2, with D possibly TRBD1 on 6 matching bases. Germline lookup yields CDR1 MDHEN and CDR2 SYDVKM. This CDR3 spans 16 amino acids. V lost 4 bases, J lost 6 bases, and 18 bases lay in between.

V is TRBV28 and J is TRBJ1-3; no clear D gene. V shed 2 bases and J shed 1 base, with 6 bases lying between them. Germline V gene lookup returns CDR1 MDHEN and CDR2 SYDVKM. This CDR3 spans 14 amino acids. Here the CDR3 reads CASSLGSSGNTIYF. The CDR3 DNA follows: TGTGCCAGCAGTTTAGGCTCTTCTGGAAACACCATATATTTT. Filled out from reference TRBV28 and TRBJ1-3, the complete variable domain reads DVKVTQSSRYLVKRTGEKVFLECVQDMDHENMFWYRQDPGLGLRLIYFSYDVKMKEKGDIPEGYSVSREKKERFSLILESASTNQTSMYLCASSLGSSGNTIYFGEGSWLTVV.

This clone was seen only once. The genes are TRBV6-6 and TRBJ2-5, with 9 bases identical to TRBD2. The CDR3 runs to 16 residues. With V trimmed by 2 bases and J by 0 bases, 4 bases remained unmatched. In germline, CDR1 is MNHNY, CDR2 SVGAGI (reference sequence). The CDR3 DNA is TGTGCCAGCAGTTACAGGGCGGGAGGGAACCAAGAGACCCAGTACTTC. This translates into CASSYRAGGNQETQYF.

This clone has a single count. The chain uses TRBV6-2 or TRBV6-3 and TRBJ2-2, with D possibly matching TRBD1 (8 bases). This CDR3 has 17 amino acids. V lost 4 bases to trimming and J lost 4 bases, with 19 bases between them. Germline V gene sequence: CDR1 MNHEY, CDR2 SVGEGT. CDR3 protein: CASSLQGGTVPTGELFF. The CDR3 region has the DNA TGTGCCAGCAGTTTACAGGGGGGGACCGTACCCACCGGGGAGCTGTTTTTT.